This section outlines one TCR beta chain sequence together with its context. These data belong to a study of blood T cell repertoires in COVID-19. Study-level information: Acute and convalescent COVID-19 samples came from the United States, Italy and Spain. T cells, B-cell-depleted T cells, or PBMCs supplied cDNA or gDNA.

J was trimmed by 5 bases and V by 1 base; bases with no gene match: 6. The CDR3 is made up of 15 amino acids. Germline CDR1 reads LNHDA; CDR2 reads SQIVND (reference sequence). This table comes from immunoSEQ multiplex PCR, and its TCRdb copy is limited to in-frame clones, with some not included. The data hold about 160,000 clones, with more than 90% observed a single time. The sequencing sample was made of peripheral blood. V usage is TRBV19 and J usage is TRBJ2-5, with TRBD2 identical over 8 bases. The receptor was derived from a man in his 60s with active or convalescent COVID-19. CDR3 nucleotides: TGTGCCAGTAGTATAGCGGGGGGGCCCACCGAGACCCAGTACTTC. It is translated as CASSIAGGPTETQYF.